The sequence of this T cell receptor beta chain was determined in a study of cytomegalovirus exposure and HLA in healthy donors (dated by TCRdb to about 2017). With respect to the entire study: An earlier analysis of about 530 of the donors reported approximately 280 Gb of sequence data and 117 million unique TCR beta sequences obtained from around 180 million T cells. An early release that covered about 600 HLA-typed donors contained approximately 300 gigabases of sequencing data and about 93 million unique TCR sequences. The genetic ancestry cluster associated with self-reported Caucasian donors included 81% of the roughly 410 genotyped donors. The study aimed to test whether cataloging public T cell receptors could reveal signatures of past pathogen exposure. The study used immunosequencing to profile the T cell repertoires of about 670 subjects and linked those repertoires to cytomegalovirus serostatus. In addition to the first cohort of 666 subjects, a separate validation cohort of 120 different subjects was used. To predict cytomegalovirus infection status, the study combined high-throughput TCR immunosequencing, statistical association of individual TCRs with disease status, and machine learning. A later analysis re-examined previously published TCR beta repertoires from just over 650 donors and added high-resolution HLA genotyping to investigate patterns of TCR occurrence. The later analysis used no new phenotypic data to find candidate immune exposures, relying instead on TCR beta sequences and their occurrence across donors. In an earlier analysis of around 540 of the donors, high-throughput TCR beta sequencing was used to judge whether each TCR beta V gene segment behaved as functional or pseudogenic. Donor age, sex, ethnicity and CMV serostatus were compiled alongside the repertoire data. A later genetic analysis used genome-wide SNP genotypes for about 60% of the 666 donors, treating that subset as a discovery cohort. All discovery cohort repertoires had been generated using a single sequencing platform. Both class I and class II loci were covered by HLA typing, at four-digit resolution. Typing coverage varied by locus: about 629-630 donors for A, B, C, DRB1 and DQB1; approximately 520 for DQA1; approximately 570 for DPA1; approximately 490 for DPB1. Because of strong linkage in the cohort, four or five DR-DQ haplotypes were treated as single units for association and clustering. On average, roughly 250,000 unique TCR beta nucleotide sequences were sequenced per donor among about 400 genotyped donors of the cohort, with around 19% of those sequences being non-productive. Results the study describes overall, beyond this receptor: A group of highly shared sequence variants was considered likely to be a technical artifact of the sequencing pipeline. Most CMV-associated TCR beta chains appeared to be HLA-restricted in a later analysis, and the HLA associations seemed to be driven largely by CMV exposure. Sequencing depth was assumed to be roughly uniform across donors in the presence/absence analyses, though that assumption may not hold. In a later genetic analysis, a missense DCLRE1C variant was associated with V-gene and J-gene trimming of TCR beta chains, and the association was replicated in an independent cohort. A few of the identified cytomegalovirus-associated TCR beta chains were confirmed in vitro to be specific for cytomegalovirus antigens. According to the authors, the approach could potentially be generalized to other disease states and immunological phenotypes. According to a later genetic analysis, donors in an Asian-associated ancestry cluster had fewer N-insertions in productive TCRs than the approximately 710-donor mean. An earlier analysis of some 560 of the donors showed that most TCR beta V segments appeared in productive rearrangements either about 90% or about 30% of the time, which broadly matched IMGT annotations. Because HLA typing was unavailable for some donors at each locus, only the typed subset was used in association tests. In this cohort, only TCR beta chains were sequenced, and detectable features were limited by the absence of alpha or paired-chain data. A further reported finding was that TCR beta sequences accurately predicted the HLA-A and HLA-B alleles for most subjects in the first cohort. Some IMGT-functional V segments, including TRBV6-2 and TRBV6-3, could not be distinguished by the 87-base-pair reads and were therefore excluded. Most TCR sequences were seen in very few donors, while some public TCRs were found in many individuals. A later analysis found that HLA-associated TCR beta chains were more clonally expanded and had lower generation probabilities than equally common non-associated chains. A total of fewer than 200 TCR beta chains were listed by the study as associated with cytomegalovirus. When HLA alleles, especially DR and DQ, strongly co-occurred, attributing TCR associations to individual alleles was difficult. In a later analysis, the rate of TCR association differed among HLA loci, with DRB1 alleles having the most associated TCRs and HLA-C alleles having the fewest. In a later analysis, several top co-occurrence clusters were reported to appear linked to parvovirus B19, influenza, CMV and Epstein-Barr virus. Linkage disequilibrium might explain the correlated functional status among segregating V segments, but an unknown experimental factor could not be excluded. Specific HLA alleles were associated with 15,000 to 20,000 TCR beta sequences at a false discovery rate of 0.05 in a later analysis. The classifier was reported to diagnose cytomegalovirus status with high specificity and sensitivity in both the original cohort and the validation cohort. Because counts were too low, roughly 16 rarely observed V segments, including chromosome 9 orphons, were left out of the earlier analysis of 500 to 650 of the donors. The only immune exposure information available for the cohort was CMV serostatus.

In total, approximately 700 healthy bone marrow donors made up the cohort. At the time of sampling, all cohort members were nominally healthy, though unrecorded immune exposures were likely present. The donor was CMV seropositive and was included in the group of around 300 seropositive cohort members. Every donor gave a peripheral blood sample, and the peripheral blood mononuclear cells from that sample were used for TCR beta sequencing. The Qiagen DNeasy Blood Extraction Kit was used to extract genomic DNA from the blood cell samples. Comments on this clone: The target of this receptor is not known. One end of the junction fails to match germline, which may point to a read error.

Library preparation was by the immunoSEQ multiplex PCR assay. A mixture of 60 forward primers for TCR Vbeta segments and 13 reverse primers for TCR Jbeta segments was used in the multiplex PCR. The CDR3 region of rearranged TCR beta genes was amplified from genomic DNA by a multiplex PCR assay. On the Illumina HiSeq System, the amplified TCR beta libraries were sequenced as 87-base-pair reads. In the source study's methods: A later analysis counted about 80 million unique TCR beta chains across the 550 to 800 repertoires, and around 12 million of these chains were shared by at least two donors. Raw reads were error-corrected and collapsed into unique sequences by a nearest-neighbor algorithm in which closely related sequences were merged to remove PCR and sequencing errors. CDR3 sequences were aligned to IMGT reference sequences to assign V, D and J gene segments. For a sequence to be retained, a match of at least six nucleotides was required to both a V gene segment and a J gene segment. Rearrangements were classified as productive when the CDR3 lacked stop codons and remained in frame with V and J, and all other rearrangements were classified as non-productive. CDR3 was defined according to IMGT convention as the region running from the second conserved V-encoded cysteine to the conserved J-encoded phenylalanine. The earlier analysis of about 610 of the donors excluded sequences that lacked an unambiguous match to a single V gene segment. In an earlier analysis of some 590 of the donors, a V segment was called functional when productive rearrangements were above 56.7%, and segregating when the standard deviation between donors exceeded 5%. A statistical classification framework was built to diagnose cytomegalovirus status from the catalog of TCR beta chain sequences. A later analysis assigned V and J genes by comparing TCR nucleotide sequences with IMGT/GENE-DB human TR gene sequences. Using the TCRdist pipeline, a later analysis assigned CDR3 sequences along with most-parsimonious VDJ recombination scenarios. A later analysis defined each TCR beta chain by its CDR3 amino acid sequence plus V-gene family, and excluded reads lacking a unique V-gene family. In a later analysis, nearly 600 highly shared, low-generation-probability nucleotide sequences were removed to address suspected cross-contamination and a sequencing artifact. In a later analysis, a clonal expansion index for each public chain was calculated from normalized within-repertoire ranks of inferred template counts. In a later analysis, generation probabilities were computed with a VDJ recombination model fitted to out-of-frame rearrangements, and the resulting probabilities were checked against IGoR. A later analysis scored TCR-TCR, TCR-HLA and TCR-CMV co-occurrence with hypergeometric tests, applying a repertoire-size bias correction to TCR pairs. To estimate false discovery rates, a later analysis permuted the HLA or CMV assignments 20 times. A later analysis grouped co-occurring TCRs with DBSCAN, adding TCRdist sequence similarity when clustering within HLA-allele-positive subsets. For co-occurrence clustering, repertoires with fewer than 30,000 or more than 120,000 public chains were excluded, along with several repertoires with anomalous nucleotide sharing. TCRdb re-hosts the immuneACCESS table, in-frame sequences only. Its copies lack some clones; in the studies checked, an unresolved V gene accounts for under half of them, and the cause for the rest is not known. V and J calls and clone size are given by that table; D and trimming were obtained from the DNA. The sample yields under 120,000 clones; roughly 70% were counted once. The ten largest clones capture about a tenth of the sample.

Taken from the germline V gene (reference sequence), the CDR1 and CDR2 loops are SSHAT and FNYEAQ. The CDR3 holds 16 amino acids from the cysteine to the phenylalanine. The kept DNA is CDR3 alone, 48 bases in frame from the first base. This receptor was obtained from a man in his forties or fifties in good health and CMV-seropositive. Sequenced sample: PBMCs. Recombination joined TRBV7-7 with TRBJ2-3; possibly the D gene is TRBD2, per 6 matching bases. The CDR3 region has the sequence CASSLGTSRGTDTQYF. The sequenced DNA is TGTGCTAGCAGCTTAGGTACTAGCCGAGGCACAGATACGCAGTATTTT. The variable domain in full, with residues beyond the CDR3 obtained from the reference TRBV7-7 and TRBJ2-3 genes, is GAGVSQSPRYKVTKRGQDVTLRCDPISSHATLYWYQQALGQGPEFLTYFNYEAQPDKSGLPSDRFSAERPEGSISTLTIQRTEQRDSAMYRCASSLGTSRGTDTQYFGPGTRLTVL.